Following are 24 T cell receptor beta chains from one sample sequenced in a study of naive and memory T cell subsets. The library had UMIs added by 3' ligation of an oligonucleotide to TCR cDNA. Ligated cDNA underwent four rounds of PCR with nested alpha and beta constant region primers and SP2. TCRdb independently ran MiXCR on the 5' RACE reads; one entry per CDR3 protein. The sample holds 25,000 to 35,000 distinct CDR3 sequences, about a sixth seen once. The source of these receptors is a female donor in good health.

This clonotype showed up many times. CDR3 in DNA: TGTGCCAGCTCGGACAGGCCCTACAATGAGCAGTTCTTC. This gives the protein CASSDRPYNEQFF. The chain recombines TRBV6-1 with TRBJ2-1; TRBD1 aligns across 7 bases. V lost 8 bases, J lost 2 bases, and 3 bases stayed unmatched. This CDR3 contains 13 residues. In germline, CDR1 is MNHNS, CDR2 SASEGT.

V gene TRBV20-1 combines with J gene TRBJ1-2, with a tentative D call TRBD1 (6 bases). The germline V gene encodes CDR1 DFQATT and CDR2 SNEGSKA (reference sequence). The length of the CDR3 is 17 residues. Trimming took 0 bases from V and 0 from J, leaving 17 bases between them. CDR3 loop: CSARDQRTASANYGYTF. The CDR3 coding sequence is TGCAGTGCTAGAGACCAACGGACAGCTTCAGCTAACTATGGCTACACCTTC.

The J gene is TRBJ1-4, the V gene TRBV7-8; D not resolved. Germline V gene sequence: CDR1 SGHVS, CDR2 FQNEAQ. This CDR3 region has 15 residues. V lost 0 bases to trimming and J lost 8 bases, with 13 bases between them. DNA of the CDR3: TGTGCCAGCAGCTTAGCGGGATCCAAGGGAGAAAAACTGTTTTTT. Protein sequence: CASSLAGSKGEKLFF.

The chain has TRBV12-3 or TRBV12-4 and TRBJ1-2; D remains ambiguous. V was shortened by 3 bases and J by 2 bases, with 13 bases between the two germline ends. CDR3 size: 15 residues. CDR3 in DNA: TGTGCCAGCAGTTTGGCCCTCGGGTCCAACTATGGCTACACCTTC. Translated: CASSLALGSNYGYTF.

The V gene is TRBV6-6, the J gene TRBJ1-1, with no clear D. CDR1 is MNHNY and CDR2 is SVGAGI in the germline V gene (reference sequence). This CDR3 has 13 amino acids. Trimming removed 7 bases from V and 0 bases from J, with 9 bases in between. The DNA of the CDR3 is TGTGCCAGCACGGAGTTCATGAACACTGAAGCTTTCTTT. Protein: CASTEFMNTEAFF.

There are many counts of this clonotype. The chain uses TRBV6-5 and TRBJ2-1; 8 nucleotides agree with TRBD2. The CDR3 runs 15 residues. The germline CDR1 and CDR2 sequences are MNHEY and SVGAGI. The trim removed 6 bases at V and 2 bases at J, leaving 6 bases unmatched. The CDR3, as DNA: TGTGCCAGCAGGTTAGCGGGACTGCCCTACAATGAGCAGTTCTTC. It yields the protein CASRLAGLPYNEQFF.

In this sample, this clonotype turned up many times. The rearrangement links TRBV6-6 to TRBJ2-7; D gene unclear. Germline CDR1 reads MNHNY; CDR2 reads SVGAGI (reference sequence). With 8 bases removed from V and 1 base from J, the gap between germline ends came to 9 bases. The CDR3 runs 12 residues. The CDR3 sequence: CASGRGSYEQYF. The CDR3 nucleotides read TGTGCCAGCGGTCGCGGTTCCTACGAGCAGTACTTC.

This clonotype was seen repeatedly, ten times or more. The gene calls are TRBV20-1 and TRBJ2-3; the D is unclear. The CDR3 totals 14 residues. V was cut by 8 bases and J by 6 bases, with 21 bases left in between. CDR1 is DFQATT, CDR2 SNEGSKA, per germline (reference sequence). CDR3 coding DNA: TGCAGTATTCGGGCTTTGAAACCGCCCGATACGCAGTATTTT. Amino acid sequence: CSIRALKPPDTQYF.

This clonotype was observed many times. V gene TRBV29-1 combines with J gene TRBJ2-1; a weak D match, TRBD2 (5 bases). CDR3 length: 17 amino acids. V lost 6 bases to trimming and J lost 6 bases, with 27 bases between them. The germline V gene has CDR1 SQVTM and CDR2 ANQGSEA. DNA of the CDR3: TGCAGCGTCCCAGAACGCGCGGGCCGGCTTACTGGCAATGAGCAGTTCTTC. This sequence encodes CSVPERAGRLTGNEQFF.

This clonotype appeared a few times. The chain combines TRBV6-1 with TRBJ1-2, with D uncertain. V was shortened by 6 bases and J by 1 base, with 12 bases between the two germline ends. The CDR3 runs to 14 residues. CDR1 and CDR2 (germline): MNHNS, SASEGT. Written as DNA, the CDR3 is TGTGCCAGCAGGAAAGGGCGTGATAACTATGGCTACACCTTC. This gives the protein CASRKGRDNYGYTF.

The chain couples TRBV2 to TRBJ2-3, with D possibly matching TRBD2 (5 bases). V was cut by 7 bases and J by 2 bases, with 16 bases left in between. The CDR3 totals 15 residues. Germline CDR1 is SNHLY and CDR2 is FYNNEI. CDR3 sequence (DNA): TGTGCCAGCATCGGTAGCCGGGGAAACACAGATACGCAGTATTTT. Its translation: CASIGSRGNTDTQYF.

This clonotype was observed many times. V is TRBV6-1 and J is TRBJ1-1; D ambiguous. The CDR3 contains 12 residues. V was clipped by 0 bases and J by 10 bases, with 9 bases between them. Germline lookup yields CDR1 MNHNS and CDR2 SASEGT. The DNA of the CDR3 is TGTGCCAGCAGTGAAGCGCTCCGGGTAGCTTTCTTT. Translated: CASSEALRVAFF.

The V call is TRBV12-3 or TRBV12-4, the J call TRBJ2-1; 11 bases line up with TRBD2. Unmatched junction bases numbered 10, after V lost 4 bases and J lost 8 bases. The CDR3 length is 16 residues. CDR3 in amino acids: CASSSNSGGALYEQFF. As DNA, the CDR3 is TGTGCCAGCAGTTCAAATAGCGGGGGGGCTCTCTATGAGCAGTTCTTC.

The chain recombines TRBV15 with TRBJ2-1; 12 bases are shared with TRBD2. The CDR3 consists of 18 residues. The V and J ends lost 5 bases and 0 bases, in that order; junction bases with no gene match: 8. Germline lookup yields CDR1 LNHNV and CDR2 YYDKDF (reference sequence). The CDR3 is CATSLTSGGVRSYNEQFF. In DNA, the CDR3 is TGTGCCACCAGCTTGACTAGCGGGGGTGTCCGCTCCTACAATGAGCAGTTCTTC.

The genes are TRBV4-2 and TRBJ1-6; D not resolved. The CDR3 runs to 13 residues. V was cut by 0 bases and J by 10 bases, with 7 bases left in between. Germline V gene sequence: CDR1 LGHNA, CDR2 YNFKEQ. This CDR3 is CASSQDIISPLHF. For the CDR3, the DNA is TGTGCCAGCAGCCAAGATATAATATCACCCCTCCACTTT.

This clonotype was recorded at least ten times. The chain uses TRBV12-3 or TRBV12-4 and TRBJ1-2; D is ambiguous. This CDR3 region has 14 residues. Trimming stripped 6 bases from V and 2 bases from J, with 13 bases between. CDR3 amino acids: CASSSLTQNYGYTF. The CDR3 DNA follows: TGTGCCAGCAGCTCTCTCACCCAAAACTATGGCTACACCTTC.

This clonotype was observed at least ten times. V is TRBV12-2 and J is TRBJ2-4. TRBV12-2 is recorded as a pseudogene. The CDR3 contains 17 residues. CDR3: CASRFSGASLNKNIQYF. The CDR3 DNA sequence: TGTGCAAGTCGCTTTAGTGGAGCGAGTCTGAACAAAAACATTCAGTACTTC.

This clonotype was counted at least ten times. This chain joins TRBV19 and TRBJ1-2; D gene ambiguous. V lost 6 bases, J lost 4 bases, and 15 bases lay in between. This CDR3 comprises 14 residues. CDR1 is LNHDA, CDR2 SQIVND, per germline (reference sequence). DNA of the CDR3: TGTGCCAGTAGAGGTCACGCCGGCCTCTATGGCTACACCTTC. It is translated as CASRGHAGLYGYTF.

With respect to this clonotype: A much more abundant neighbour one base away suggests this may be a read error. The chain uses TRBV6-5 and TRBJ1-1; no clear D. Germline lookup yields CDR1 MNHEY and CDR2 SVGAGI. CDR3 length: 13 amino acids. CDR3 in amino acids: CASRGQTHTESFF. In nucleotides, the CDR3 is TGTGCCAGCAGGGGCCAGACCCACACTGAATCTTTCTTT.

The rearrangement joins TRBV7-9 to TRBJ2-7; D perhaps matches TRBD2 (6 bases). Germline assignment: CDR1 SEHNR and CDR2 FQNEAQ (reference sequence). The CDR3 spans 15 residues. Trimming shortened V by 5 bases and J by 3 bases, and 17 bases separated the two germline ends. CDR3 loop: CASSPTSEGLYEQYF. CDR3 bases: TGTGCCAGCAGCCCAACCTCCGAGGGACTCTACGAGCAGTACTTC.

This clonotype was seen more than once but under ten times. This sequence joins TRBV20-1 and TRBJ2-1, with TRBD2 matching over 11 bases. The CDR3 runs 16 residues. After removal of 3 bases from V and 3 bases from J, the junction contained 7 bases not matched to a gene. Germline V CDR1 and CDR2: DFQATT, SNEGSKA (reference sequence). CDR3 DNA sequence: TGCAGTGCTAGCTCCACTCTAGCGGGGGGCTACAATGAGCAGTTCTTC. It specifies CSASSTLAGGYNEQFF.

This clonotype was counted many times. CDR3: CASSLDRGRNQPQHF. CDR3 DNA sequence: TGTGCCAGCTCACTCGACAGGGGACGCAATCAGCCCCAGCATTTT. V usage is TRBV18 and J usage is TRBJ1-5; 8 bases match TRBD1. The CDR3 runs to 15 residues. V shed 4 bases and J 2 bases; nucleotides not matched to a gene: 4. CDR1 KGHSH and CDR2 LQKENI come from the germline V gene.

This clonotype was found a few times. The DNA of the CDR3 is TGCAGTGCTCCAGGACTAGCGGATCAAGAGACCCAGTACTTC. Protein product: CSAPGLADQETQYF. This chain connects TRBV20-1 to TRBJ2-5; 10 bases match TRBD2. Per germline, CDR1 DFQATT and CDR2 SNEGSKA (reference sequence). The CDR3 extends over 14 amino acids. V trimming: 5 bases; J trimming: 2 bases; junction bases outside the gene matches: 5.

This clonotype showed up just a few times. The chain couples TRBV5-6 to TRBJ2-5, with a weak D call TRBD2 (5 bases). Germline CDR1 and CDR2: SGHDT and YYEEEE. The CDR3 length is 13 residues. The germline V and J ends were trimmed by 6 bases and 1 base, with 10 bases remaining between them. The CDR3 sequence is CASKSGFQETQYF. CDR3 nucleotide sequence: TGTGCCAGCAAGAGCGGTTTCCAAGAGACCCAGTACTTC.